This T cell receptor (beta chain) was captured in a study of blood T cell repertoires in COVID-19. From germline, CDR1 is SNHLY and CDR2 FYNNEI. The CDR3 has 14 residues. Trimming shortened V by 8 bases and J by 6 bases, and 14 bases separated the two germline ends. Using immunoSEQ multiplex PCR, the repertoire was profiled, and TCRdb retains in-frame clones only, with some absent. The sample has 200,000 to 300,000 clones; around 80% are singletons. The TCR sequence derives from a human donor in a cohort sampled during active COVID-19. The gene calls are TRBV2 and TRBJ1-6; maybe TRBD1 (5 bases). The specimen sequenced was peripheral blood. CDR3 region: CASGAIGGNSPLHF. As DNA, the CDR3 is TGTGCCAGCGGGGCAATCGGGGGTAATTCACCCCTCCACTTT.